This T cell receptor (beta chain) originates from a study of T cell changes during pregnancy in multiple sclerosis. The CDR3 length is 16 residues. Losses at the gene ends were 7 bases for V and 8 bases for J; bases not matched to a gene: 15. The germline V gene has CDR1 SGHAT and CDR2 FQNNGV. Using immunoSEQ multiplex PCR, the repertoire was profiled, and TCRdb retains in-frame clones only, with some absent. The data show about 57,000 clones, roughly 92% seen once. This rearrangement joins TRBV11-2 to TRBJ2-1; TRBD2 aligns across 9 bases. The receptor's source is a female donor with multiple sclerosis, enrolled in a pregnancy study. Sequencing used CD4+ T cells from peripheral blood mononuclear cells, obtained in the third trimester of pregnancy. The CDR3 region is CASNQIGGGDRYEQFF. The CDR3 DNA sequence: TGTGCCAGCAACCAAATCGGCGGGGGGGATCGCTATGAGCAGTTCTTC. The full variable domain, with the rest looked up from reference TRBV11-2 and TRBJ2-1, is EAGVAQSPRYKIIEKRQSVAFWCNPISGHATLYWYQQILGQGPKLLIQFQNNGVVDDSQLPKDRFSAERLKGVDSTLKIQPAKLEDSAVYLCASNQIGGGDRYEQFFGPGTRLTVL.